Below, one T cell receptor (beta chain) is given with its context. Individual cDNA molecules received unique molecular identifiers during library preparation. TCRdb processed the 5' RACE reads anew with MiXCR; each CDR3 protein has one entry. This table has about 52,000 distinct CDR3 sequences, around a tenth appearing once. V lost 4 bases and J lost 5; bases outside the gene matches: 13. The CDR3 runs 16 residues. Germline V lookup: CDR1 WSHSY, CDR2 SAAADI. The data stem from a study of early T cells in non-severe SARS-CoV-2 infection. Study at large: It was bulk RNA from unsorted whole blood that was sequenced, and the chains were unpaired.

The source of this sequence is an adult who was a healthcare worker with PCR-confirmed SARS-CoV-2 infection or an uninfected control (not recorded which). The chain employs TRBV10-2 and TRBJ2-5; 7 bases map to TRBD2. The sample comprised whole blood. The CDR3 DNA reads TGCGCCAGCAGTGGCTACTTAACGGGAGGAGGGGAGACCCAGTACTTC. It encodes CASSGYLTGGGETQYF.